This T cell receptor (beta chain) was recovered during a study of blood T cell repertoires in COVID-19. Sequenced by immunoSEQ multiplex PCR; TCRdb stores in-frame clones only, minus some. The table has over 60,000 clones, roughly 82% seen once; the top ten hold 12%. The CDR3 covers 14 residues. V was trimmed by 3 bases and J by 7 bases, leaving 13 bases between them. CDR1 MNHEY and CDR2 SVGEGT come from the germline V gene. The chain carries TRBV6-2 or TRBV6-3 and TRBJ2-1; tentatively, D is TRBD2 (5 bases). This TCR was sampled from a human donor in a cohort sampled during active COVID-19. Sequencing input: peripheral blood. CDR3 sequence reads: CASSYSPSGNEQFF. CDR3 in DNA: TGTGCCAGCAGTTATTCACCCAGCGGAAATGAGCAGTTCTTC.